This entry lists 13 T cell receptor beta chains sequenced from one sample in a study of T-cell memory formation after mild COVID-19. A single record per CDR3 protein comes from TCRdb applying MiXCR to the 5' RACE reads. This table has fewer than 450,000 distinct CDR3 sequences, approximately 21% appearing once. The sample was PBMCs or a T cell subset sorted from them (not recorded which). Source of these receptors: an adult woman who had mild COVID-19 (a few samples of this study predate the infection). Cell type and time point are not known.

This chain uses TRBV7-8 with TRBJ1-1; D possibly corresponds to TRBD1 (5 bases). The CDR3 covers 13 residues. Germline loops: CDR1 SGHVS, CDR2 FQNEAQ. Trimming took 1 base from V and 8 from J, leaving 11 bases between them. CDR3 in amino acids: CASSLGGVGEAFF. In DNA, the CDR3 is TGTGCCAGCAGCTTAGGGGGGGTAGGAGAAGCTTTCTTT.

This chain connects TRBV9 to TRBJ1-3, with D unresolved. V lost 0 bases and J lost 4, with 11 bases in between. The germline gives CDR1 SGDLS, CDR2 YYNGEE. The CDR3 runs 15 residues. The DNA for the CDR3 is TGTGCCAGCAGCGTAGGAGAAAAATCCGGAAACACCATATATTTT. Amino acids: CASSVGEKSGNTIYF.

This clonotype was detected a few times. The gene calls are TRBV4-1 and TRBJ2-2; TRBD2 might be the D (6 bases). V was pared by 0 bases and J by 1 base, with 15 bases between. CDR3 length equals 18 residues. The V gene's germline CDR1 is MGHRA and CDR2 YSYEKL. The chain's CDR3 is CASSQETRGGLNTGELFF. CDR3 bases: TGCGCCAGCAGCCAAGAGACTAGGGGAGGTCTGAACACCGGGGAGCTGTTTTTT.

J is TRBJ2-1 and V is TRBV19; 9 bases line up with TRBD2. Germline assignment: CDR1 LNHDA and CDR2 SQIVND (reference sequence). After removal of 5 bases from V and 8 bases from J, the junction contained 7 bases not matched to a gene. The length of the CDR3 is 14 residues. The CDR3: CASSSAGGIDEQFF. As DNA, the CDR3 is TGTGCCAGTAGTTCGGCGGGAGGGATCGATGAGCAGTTCTTC.

The chain is built from TRBV19 and TRBJ1-2; the D is unclear. V dropped 4 bases and J dropped 1 base, with 13 bases sitting between them. In germline, CDR1 is LNHDA, CDR2 SQIVND (reference sequence). The CDR3 is 15 amino acids. This CDR3 is CASSNRGRGNYGYTF. The CDR3 nucleotides read TGTGCCAGTAGTAATCGGGGTCGGGGTAACTATGGCTACACCTTC. The complete variable domain, with remaining parts taken from reference TRBV19 and TRBJ1-2, reads DGGITQSPKYLFRKEGQNVTLSCEQNLNHDAMYWYRQDPGQGLRLIYYSQIVNDFQKGDIAEGYSVSREKKESFPLTVTSAQKNPTAFYLCASSNRGRGNYGYTFGSGTRLTVV.

The sample holds one count of this clonotype. The rearrangement links TRBV7-9 to TRBJ2-1; D remains unclear. The CDR3 spans 15 residues. The germline gives CDR1 SEHNR, CDR2 FQNEAQ (reference sequence). V lost 5 bases to trimming and J lost 11 bases, with 22 bases between them. The CDR3, as DNA: TGTGCCAGCAGCCAAGAGAGCCCCCGCAGCAGCCAGCAGTTCTTC. This codes for CASSQESPRSSQQFF.

CDR3 residues: CASSLPGTGVYNEQFF. CDR3 bases: TGTGCCAGCAGTTTACCCGGGACAGGGGTCTACAATGAGCAGTTCTTC. The V call is TRBV12-3 or TRBV12-4, the J call TRBJ2-1; TRBD1 matches 10 bases. The CDR3 is made up of 16 amino acids. V was pared by 2 bases and J by 3 bases, with 4 bases of the junction left unmatched.

The chain employs TRBV6-5 and TRBJ2-3; 7 nucleotides match TRBD2. The CDR3 runs 13 residues. The V segment lost 8 bases and the J segment 2 bases; nucleotides outside the gene matches: 4. Germline values: CDR1 MNHEY, CDR2 SVGAGI. Here the CDR3 reads CASLSGSTDTQYF. CDR3 sequence (DNA): TGTGCCAGCCTTAGCGGGTCCACAGATACGCAGTATTTT.

The V gene is TRBV7-9, the J gene TRBJ2-3, with D maybe TRBD1 (6 bases). This CDR3 contains 14 residues. V was clipped by 1 base and J by 6 bases, with 11 bases between them. Germline CDR1 reads SEHNR; CDR2 reads FQNEAQ (reference sequence). This CDR3 reads CASSLERGSDTQYF. DNA of the CDR3: TGTGCCAGCAGCTTAGAGAGGGGGTCGGATACGCAGTATTTT.

The chain is built from TRBV20-1 and TRBJ1-1; D is perhaps TRBD1 (5 bases). The ends were cut back, 1 base at V and 3 bases at J, with 9 bases in the middle. The CDR3 is 13 residues long. Germline CDR1 DFQATT, CDR2 SNEGSKA (reference sequence). The CDR3 here is CSARGAGYTEAFF. CDR3 DNA sequence: TGCAGTGCTAGAGGGGCAGGGTACACTGAAGCTTTCTTT.

This clonotype has more than one count but fewer than ten. V is TRBV5-1 and J is TRBJ2-5; D unclear. V was pared by 0 bases and J by 4 bases, with 16 bases between. The germline V gene has CDR1 SGHRS and CDR2 YFSETQ. CDR3 size: 16 residues. In DNA form, the CDR3 reads TGCGCCAGCAGCTTGGGATCTACCGGGTCAGGAGAGACCCAGTACTTC. Its translation: CASSLGSTGSGETQYF.

This clonotype was picked up a small number of times. The rearrangement joins TRBV27 to TRBJ2-5, with D possibly TRBD1 on 5 matching bases. V was cut by 4 bases and J by 5 bases, with 11 bases left in between. The V gene's germline CDR1 is MNHEY and CDR2 SMNVEV (reference sequence). There are 13 residues in the CDR3. This CDR3 is CASSWLSGETQYF. CDR3 nucleotides: TGTGCCAGCAGTTGGTTGTCAGGGGAGACCCAGTACTTC.

This clonotype has more than one count but fewer than ten. The chain uses TRBV6-6 and TRBJ2-1; D may be TRBD2 (6 bases). Germline V CDR1 and CDR2: MNHNY, SVGAGI (reference sequence). The ends were cut back, 0 bases at V and 4 bases at J, with 13 bases in the middle. This CDR3 spans 16 amino acids. In DNA, the CDR3 is TGTGCCAGCAGTTACTCGGACCGGGGGAGTTACAATGAGCAGTTCTTC. This gives the protein CASSYSDRGSYNEQFF.